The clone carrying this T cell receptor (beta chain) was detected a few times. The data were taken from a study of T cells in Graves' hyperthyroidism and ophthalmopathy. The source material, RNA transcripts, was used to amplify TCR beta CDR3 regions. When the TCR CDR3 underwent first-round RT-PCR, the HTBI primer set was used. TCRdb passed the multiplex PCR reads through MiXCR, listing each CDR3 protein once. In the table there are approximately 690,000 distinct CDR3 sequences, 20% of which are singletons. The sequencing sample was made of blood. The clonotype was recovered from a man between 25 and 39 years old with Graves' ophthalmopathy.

The CDR3 DNA is TGTGCCAGCAGCTTGGCATTTTCTCGTGCCACAGATACGCAGTATTTT. Its protein is CASSLAFSRATDTQYF. The chain employs TRBV5-6 and TRBJ2-3, with no clear D. CDR3 length equals 16 residues. V dropped 0 bases and J dropped 2 bases, with 13 bases sitting between them. Germline CDR1 and CDR2: SGHDT and YYEEEE.